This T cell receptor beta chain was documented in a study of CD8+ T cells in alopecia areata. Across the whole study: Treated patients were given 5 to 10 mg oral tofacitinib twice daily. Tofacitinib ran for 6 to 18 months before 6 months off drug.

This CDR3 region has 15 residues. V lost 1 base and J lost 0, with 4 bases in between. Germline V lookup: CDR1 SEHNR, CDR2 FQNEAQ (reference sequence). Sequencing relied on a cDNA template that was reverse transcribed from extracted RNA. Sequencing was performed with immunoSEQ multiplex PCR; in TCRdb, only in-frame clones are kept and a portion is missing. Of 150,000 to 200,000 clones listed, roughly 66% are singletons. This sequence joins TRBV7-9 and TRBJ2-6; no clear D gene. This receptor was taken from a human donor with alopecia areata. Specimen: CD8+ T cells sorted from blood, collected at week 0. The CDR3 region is CASSLGSSGANVLTF. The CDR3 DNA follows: TGTGCCAGCAGCTTAGGAAGCTCTGGGGCCAACGTCCTGACTTTC.